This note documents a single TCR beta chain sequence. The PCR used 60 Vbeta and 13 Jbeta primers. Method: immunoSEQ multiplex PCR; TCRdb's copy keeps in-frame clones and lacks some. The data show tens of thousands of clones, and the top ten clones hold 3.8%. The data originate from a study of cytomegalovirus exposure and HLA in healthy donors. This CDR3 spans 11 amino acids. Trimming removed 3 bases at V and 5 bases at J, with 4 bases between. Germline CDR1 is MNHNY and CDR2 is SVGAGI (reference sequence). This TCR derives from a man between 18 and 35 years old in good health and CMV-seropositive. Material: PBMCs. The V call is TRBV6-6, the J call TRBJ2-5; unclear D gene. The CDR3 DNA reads TGTGCCAGCAGTTATCGGGAGACCCAGTACTTC. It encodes CASSYRETQYF.